One and the same sample provided the 10 T cell receptor beta chains below, sequenced in a study of shared clonotypes between healthy human individuals. Data came from immunoSEQ multiplex PCR; TCRdb stores just in-frame clones and leaves some out. The data show 2.3 million or so clones, 90% to 95% seen once. The sample consisted of naive CD4+ T cells from PBMCs. Subset of the sample: CD45RA+ positively selected. The receptors were gathered from a man between 18 and 29 years old in good health. Some clones in this sample may be carry-over from other donors' samples.

The chain combines TRBV5-1 with TRBJ2-1; tentatively, D is TRBD2 (5 bases). The CDR3 runs 16 residues. Deletions cut 2 bases from V and 0 bases from J, with 12 bases between. Germline CDR1 SGHRS, CDR2 YFSETQ. In DNA form, the CDR3 reads TGCGCCAGCAGCTTTGCGGACTGGCCCTCCTACAATGAGCAGTTCTTC. Encoded protein: CASSFADWPSYNEQFF.

Here the CDR3 DNA reads TGTGCCAGCTCACCACCAACCTTCCGGGGGACAGATACGCAGTATTTT. This translates into CASSPPTFRGTDTQYF. The gene calls are TRBV18 and TRBJ2-3; the D gene is possibly TRBD2 (6 bases). The CDR3 sequence is 16 residues long. Germline V CDR1 and CDR2: KGHSH, LQKENI. V was trimmed by 0 bases and J by 3 bases, leaving 13 bases between them.

This clone was seen just once. The genes are TRBV29-1 and TRBJ2-5; D possibly corresponds to TRBD2 (6 bases). Germline CDR1 SQVTM, CDR2 ANQGSEA. Trimming removed 4 bases from V and 2 bases from J, with 11 bases in between. This CDR3 contains 13 residues. The chain's CDR3 is CSVGPGVQETQYF. The DNA of the CDR3 is TGCAGCGTTGGACCGGGGGTACAAGAGACCCAGTACTTC.

This chain connects TRBV4-1 to TRBJ1-3, with D unclear. CDR3 size: 15 residues. The germline V and J ends were trimmed by 2 bases and 4 bases, with 12 bases remaining between them. CDR1 and CDR2 (germline): MGHRA, YSYEKL. The CDR3 DNA reads as TGCGCCAGCAGCCAATTGACGGAGGCAGGAAACACCATATATTTT. Translation: CASSQLTEAGNTIYF.

The chain has TRBV6-6 and TRBJ2-3; 8 bases fit TRBD2. The ends lost 5 bases at V and 5 bases at J; junction bases unmatched: 0. The CDR3 spans 12 residues. From germline, CDR1 is MNHNY and CDR2 SVGAGI (reference sequence). CDR3 coding DNA: TGTGCCAGCAGTCTAGCGGGAGATACGCAGTATTTT. Residues: CASSLAGDTQYF.

V usage is TRBV5-1 and J usage is TRBJ2-3, with 7 bases aligning to TRBD2. The trim removed 4 bases at V and 4 bases at J, leaving 15 bases unmatched. Germline lookup yields CDR1 SGHRS and CDR2 YFSETQ. This CDR3 has 17 residues. In DNA form, the CDR3 reads TGCGCCAGCAGCCGTAGCGGGCCCGTCTCGGGGGCAGATACGCAGTATTTT. This gives the protein CASSRSGPVSGADTQYF.

The chain uses TRBV9 and TRBJ2-5, with 13 bases fitting TRBD2. The CDR3 totals 16 residues. With 7 bases clipped from V and 0 bases from J, the junction kept 6 bases outside the gene matches. CDR1 is SGDLS and CDR2 is YYNGEE in the germline V gene. CDR3 DNA: TGTGCCAGCGCGGTGGGGACTAGCGGGAACCAAGAGACCCAGTACTTC. It yields the protein CASAVGTSGNQETQYF.

The chain is built from TRBV9 and TRBJ2-5; 7 bases align to TRBD1. CDR1 is SGDLS, CDR2 YYNGEE, per germline. The CDR3 totals 15 residues. Trimming removed 0 bases from V and 2 bases from J; junction bases left unmatched: 4. CDR3 sequence (DNA): TGTGCCAGCAGCGTAGCCGGGACAGTTCAAGAGACCCAGTACTTC. Translating it yields CASSVAGTVQETQYF.

The chain recombines TRBV5-1 with TRBJ2-3; the D is unclear. Trimming shortened V by 4 bases and J by 0 bases, and 9 bases separated the two germline ends. The CDR3 has 14 residues. Germline CDR1 SGHRS, CDR2 YFSETQ. CDR3 amino acids: CASSEQTSTDTQYF. CDR3 DNA: TGCGCCAGCAGCGAACAGACTAGCACAGATACGCAGTATTTT.

The gene calls are TRBV2 and TRBJ2-7; 7 bases align to TRBD1. Looked up from germline, CDR1 is SNHLY and CDR2 is FYNNEI. The CDR3 totals 13 residues. V gave up 4 bases and J gave up 6 bases; unmatched junction bases: 6. The CDR3 protein is CASSGGGKVEQYF. The DNA of the CDR3 is TGTGCCAGCAGTGGAGGGGGCAAAGTCGAGCAGTACTTC.